This T cell receptor (beta chain) appears in the sequencing data of a study of post-analysis software for immune sequencing data. Study details: The study covered relapsing-remitting, secondary progressive and progressive-relapsing courses of multiple sclerosis. Findings and limits, study-wide: Patients had higher frequencies than controls of roughly five TRBV segments, including TRBV5-6, TRBV5-1 and TRBV20-1. People with multiple sclerosis had a significantly lower normalized Chao1 diversity than controls did.

This clonotype was seen repeatedly, ten times or more. Its specificity is unknown. Unique molecular identifiers were present in the TCR beta cDNA libraries. In TCRdb, the PCR reads were re-called with MiXCR into one record per CDR3 protein. The table shows 180,000 or so distinct CDR3 sequences, with around 29% occurring only once. The germline V gene has CDR1 MNHNY and CDR2 SVGAGI (reference sequence). The CDR3 spans 14 residues. V lost 4 bases and J lost 6; bases outside the gene matches: 4. This chain uses TRBV6-6 with TRBJ2-1; the match to TRBD1 covers 9 bases. This clonotype originated in a girl younger than 18 with multiple sclerosis. Sequences were obtained from blood. CDR3 in DNA: TGTGCCAGCAGTTCGGGACAGGGTTTCAATGAGCAGTTCTTC. This translates into CASSSGQGFNEQFF.